This paragraph reports one T cell receptor beta chain. This sample was taken from a study of blood T cell repertoires in COVID-19. Whole-study context: Material from acute and convalescent COVID-19 was sourced from the United States, Italy and Spain. The cDNA or gDNA used as material had been derived from T cells, B-cell-depleted T cells, or PBMCs.

Authors' methods: Amplified reference gene primers provided the basis for estimating nucleated cell counts. TCRdb keeps only in-frame clones here, not all; method: immunoSEQ multiplex PCR. Clonal size and the V and J genes are those of that table, whereas D and trimming came from the DNA. The repertoire includes about 190,000 clones, around 90% of them detected once, and about 0.58% sits in the top ten. This CDR3 spans 15 amino acids. CDR1 and CDR2 from the germline V gene are SGHRS and YFSETQ. Trimming cost V 0 bases and J 2 bases, with 12 bases left between them. The sequence was obtained from a man aged 50 to 60 with acute or convalescent COVID-19. Sequenced: peripheral blood. The J gene is TRBJ2-7, the V gene TRBV5-1; unclear D gene. DNA for the CDR3: TGCGCCAGCAGCTTGGAGGCCGGGTGGGCCTACGAGCAGTACTTC. Protein sequence: CASSLEAGWAYEQYF.